This record covers a single T cell receptor (beta chain). As yet, its antigen is unknown. This sample was included in a study of beta chain features in type 1 diabetes. The CDR3 runs to 14 residues. Stem cell-like memory, regulatory, central memory and naive CD4+ cells were sorted via CD45RO/CCR7/CD25/CD127/CD95/CD27. The study, taken as a whole, reports: Shorter TCRB CDR3s, moderately but significantly so, were found in Type 1 diabetes patients in all four CD4+ subsets. More deletions and fewer insertions at VDJ junctions were found in patients with type 1 diabetes. Healthy donors had naive, central memory and Treg TCRB repertoires that appeared less similar than those seen among patients. An over-representation of cells with high TCR expression could result from cDNA sequencing.

As every portion of the isolated RNA was reverse transcribed, the sequencing read expressed TCRB transcripts. Measured with immunoSEQ multiplex PCR; TCRdb has only the in-frame clones, and not every one. Of about 160,000 clones listed, 9% to 12% are singletons. This chain connects TRBV21-1 to TRBJ1-5. TRBV21-1 is listed as a pseudogene. What was sequenced was central memory CD4+ T cells from blood. This sequence originates from a man aged 25-40 years with type 1 diabetes. CDR3 protein: CASSKGGPSQPQHF. The CDR3 bases are TGTGCCAGCAGCAAAGGAGGTCCCTCCCAGCCCCAGCATTTT.